These 10 T cell receptor beta chains came from one sample sequenced in a study of blood T cell repertoires in COVID-19. Measured with immunoSEQ multiplex PCR; TCRdb has only the in-frame clones, and not every one. The table lists some 23,000 clones, approximately 92% of them singletons. The material sequenced was peripheral blood. These receptor sequences come from a human donor in a cohort sampled during active COVID-19.

The chain carries TRBV29-1 and TRBJ1-1; D gene uncertain. V dropped 4 bases and J dropped 1 base, with 7 bases sitting between them. Looked up from germline, CDR1 is SQVTM and CDR2 is ANQGSEA. The CDR3 is made up of 12 amino acids. As DNA, the CDR3 is TGCAGCGTTGGCCGGAGGAACACTGAAGCTTTCTTT. Its protein is CSVGRRNTEAFF.

The rearrangement links TRBV18 to TRBJ1-2; D is undetermined. CDR1 is KGHSH and CDR2 is LQKENI in the germline V gene. The length of the CDR3 is 11 residues. V lost 3 bases and J lost 6, with 5 bases in between. The CDR3 here is CASSPGDGYTF. The CDR3 DNA reads TGTGCCAGCTCACCCGGGGATGGCTACACCTTC.

The chain joins TRBV9 to TRBJ1-2, with 11 bases that match TRBD1. This CDR3 region has 13 residues. Trimming at V came to 8 bases and at J to 6 bases, leaving 6 bases not matched to a gene. The V gene's germline CDR1 is SGDLS and CDR2 YYNGEE. The DNA for the CDR3 is TGTGCCAGTAGCACGGGACAGGGGGATGGCTACACCTTC. Amino acid sequence: CASSTGQGDGYTF.

This clone appeared a single time. The CDR3 is CASGLSPPEQFF. In DNA form, the CDR3 reads TGTGCTAGTGGTTTGTCTCCTCCTGAGCAGTTCTTC. The gene calls are TRBV12-5 and TRBJ2-1; D is undetermined. This CDR3 spans 12 amino acids. The V end lost 2 bases, the J end lost 9 bases, and 8 bases lay between the germline ends. Per germline, CDR1 LGHNT and CDR2 FRNRAP.

Here the CDR3 DNA reads TGTGCCAGTAGTATAGATCTTTCAGACTTTAATTCACCCCTCCACTTT. Its protein product is CASSIDLSDFNSPLHF. V usage is TRBV19 and J usage is TRBJ1-6; the D is unclear. V was shortened by 0 bases and J by 6 bases, with 12 bases between the two germline ends. The CDR3 consists of 16 residues. CDR1 and CDR2 from the germline V gene are LNHDA and SQIVND (reference sequence).

This chain links TRBV3-1 (or the pseudogene TRBV3-2) with TRBJ1-1; D possibly corresponds to TRBD1 (5 bases). The CDR3 length is 13 residues. The germline V and J ends were trimmed by 1 base and 5 bases, with 8 bases remaining between them. Per germline, CDR1 LGHDT and CDR2 YNNKEL (reference sequence). The DNA of the CDR3 is TGTGCCAGCAGCCAAGTAGGGGTTACTGAAGCTTTCTTT. Its translation: CASSQVGVTEAFF.

This chain links TRBV11-1 with TRBJ2-5, with 11 bases that match TRBD1. With V trimmed by 6 bases and J by 3 bases, 3 bases remained unmatched. The CDR3 extends over 14 amino acids. Germline V CDR1 and CDR2: SGHAT, FQDESV (reference sequence). The CDR3: CASSLGQGEETQYF. The CDR3 coding sequence is TGTGCCAGCAGTTTGGGACAGGGGGAAGAGACCCAGTACTTC.

The chain uses TRBV10-1 and TRBJ1-1; TRBD1 might be the D (5 bases). CDR1 is WNHNN, CDR2 SYGVQD, per germline (reference sequence). This CDR3 has 13 residues. V dropped 4 bases and J dropped 4 bases, with 10 bases sitting between them. The CDR3 protein is CASSVLGPTEAFF. DNA for the CDR3: TGCGCCAGCAGTGTTTTGGGGCCCACTGAAGCTTTCTTT.

The chain employs TRBV30 and TRBJ1-2; TRBD1 matches 7 bases. CDR3 length: 12 amino acids. V shed 2 bases, J shed 6 bases, and the junction held 3 bases outside the gene matches. Germline V CDR1 and CDR2: GTSNPN, SVGIG (reference sequence). The CDR3 loop is CAWSRQGDGYTF. Written as DNA, the CDR3 is TGTGCCTGGAGTCGACAGGGCGATGGCTACACCTTC.

The chain has TRBV13 and TRBJ1-6; 8 bases fit TRBD1. Germline V gene data show CDR1 as PRHDT and CDR2 as FYEKMQ (reference sequence). After removal of 5 bases from V and 8 bases from J, the junction contained 5 bases not matched to a gene. This CDR3 region has 14 residues. The CDR3 nucleotides are TGTGCCAGCAGCAGCAGGGGGCGTGATTCACCCCTCCACTTT. Translating gives CASSSRGRDSPLHF.